This T cell receptor beta chain was sequenced during a study of T cell responses to AZD1222 COVID-19 vaccine. V was pared by 4 bases and J by 2 bases, with 17 bases between. Germline-derived CDR1 and CDR2 are LGHDT and YNNKEL (reference sequence). This CDR3 contains 16 residues. Profiling relied on immunoSEQ multiplex PCR, and the TCRdb table lists in-frame clones only, not all of them. The repertoire holds about 100,000 clones, with around nine tenths as singletons. The V call is TRBV3-1 (or the pseudogene TRBV3-2), the J call TRBJ1-2; a possible D gene is TRBD1 (6 bases). The origin of this receptor is an adult in good health. The sequencing here drew on peripheral blood, taken on day 0 of AZD1222 vaccination. The CDR3 here is CASSPSHNDRNYGYTF. CDR3 DNA sequence: TGTGCCAGCAGCCCCTCTCATAACGACAGGAACTATGGCTACACCTTC.